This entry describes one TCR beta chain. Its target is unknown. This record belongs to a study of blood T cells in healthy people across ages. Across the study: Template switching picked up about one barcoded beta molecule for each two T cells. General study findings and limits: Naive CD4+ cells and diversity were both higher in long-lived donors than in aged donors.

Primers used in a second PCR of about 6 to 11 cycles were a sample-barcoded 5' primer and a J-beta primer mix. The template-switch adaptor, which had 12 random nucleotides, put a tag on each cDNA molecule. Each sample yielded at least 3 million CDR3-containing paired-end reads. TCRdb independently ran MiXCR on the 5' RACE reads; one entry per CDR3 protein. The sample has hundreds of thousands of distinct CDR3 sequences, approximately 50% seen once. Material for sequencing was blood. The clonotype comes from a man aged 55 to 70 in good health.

CDR3 sequence: CASSQGLAGEYEQYF. The CDR3 DNA reads TGTGCCAGCAGCCAAGGACTAGCGGGGGAATACGAGCAGTACTTC. The chain has TRBV3-1 and TRBJ2-4; 12 bases line up with TRBD2. The J call is uncertain, as TRBJ2-7 better fits the DNA end. CDR3 length equals 15 residues. Germline lookup yields CDR1 LGHDT and CDR2 YNNKEL (reference sequence).